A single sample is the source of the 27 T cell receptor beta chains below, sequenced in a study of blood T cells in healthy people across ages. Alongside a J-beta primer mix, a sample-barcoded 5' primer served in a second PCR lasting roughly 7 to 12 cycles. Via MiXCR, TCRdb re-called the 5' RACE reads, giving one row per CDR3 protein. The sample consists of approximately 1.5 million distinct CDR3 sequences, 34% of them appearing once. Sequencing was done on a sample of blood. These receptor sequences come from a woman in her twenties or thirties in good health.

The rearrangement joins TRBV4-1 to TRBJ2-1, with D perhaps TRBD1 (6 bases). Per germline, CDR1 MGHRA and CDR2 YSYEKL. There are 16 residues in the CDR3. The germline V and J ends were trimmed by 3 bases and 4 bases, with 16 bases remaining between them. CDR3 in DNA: TGCGCCAGCAGCCATGAGACAGGTTTTTTTTACAATGAGCAGTTCTTC. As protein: CASSHETGFFYNEQFF.

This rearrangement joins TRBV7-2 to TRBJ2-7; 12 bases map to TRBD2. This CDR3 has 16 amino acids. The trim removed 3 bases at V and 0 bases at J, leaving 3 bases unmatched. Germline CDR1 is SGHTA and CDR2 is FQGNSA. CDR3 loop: CASSFTSGRSSYEQYF. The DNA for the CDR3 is TGTGCCAGCAGCTTTACTAGCGGGAGGAGCTCCTACGAGCAGTACTTC.

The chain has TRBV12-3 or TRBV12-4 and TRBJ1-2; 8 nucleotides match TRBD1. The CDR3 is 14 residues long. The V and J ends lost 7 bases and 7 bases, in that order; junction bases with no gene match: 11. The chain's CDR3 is CASTNQRTGFGYTF. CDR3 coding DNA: TGTGCCAGCACCAATCAGAGGACAGGGTTTGGCTACACCTTC.

The CDR3 reads CGGLADYNEQFF. CDR3 nucleotide sequence: TGTGGAGGACTAGCGGACTACAATGAGCAGTTCTTC. The V gene is TRBV12-5, the J gene TRBJ2-1; TRBD2 aligns across 10 bases. The V gene's germline CDR1 is LGHNT and CDR2 FRNRAP. This CDR3 region has 12 residues.

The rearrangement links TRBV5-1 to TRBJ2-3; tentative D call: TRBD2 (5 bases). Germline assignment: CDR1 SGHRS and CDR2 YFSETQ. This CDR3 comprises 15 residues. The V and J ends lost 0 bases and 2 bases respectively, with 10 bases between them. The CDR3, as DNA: TGCGCCAGCAGCTTGGCCGGACTTACCACAGATACGCAGTATTTT. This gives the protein CASSLAGLTTDTQYF.

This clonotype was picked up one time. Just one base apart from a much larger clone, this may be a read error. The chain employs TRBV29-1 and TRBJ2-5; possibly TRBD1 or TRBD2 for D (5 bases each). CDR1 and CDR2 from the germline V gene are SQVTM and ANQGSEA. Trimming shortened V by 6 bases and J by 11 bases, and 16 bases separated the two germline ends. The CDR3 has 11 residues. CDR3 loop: CSVEGPYAQYF. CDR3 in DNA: TGCAGCGTAGAGGGACCCTACGCGCAGTACTTC.

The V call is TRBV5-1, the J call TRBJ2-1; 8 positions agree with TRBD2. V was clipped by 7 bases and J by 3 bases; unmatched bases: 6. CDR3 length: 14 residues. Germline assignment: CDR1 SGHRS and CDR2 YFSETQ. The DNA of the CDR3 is TGCGCCAGCTGGGGGAGCGGGGGCTACAATGAGCAGTTCTTC. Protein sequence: CASWGSGGYNEQFF.

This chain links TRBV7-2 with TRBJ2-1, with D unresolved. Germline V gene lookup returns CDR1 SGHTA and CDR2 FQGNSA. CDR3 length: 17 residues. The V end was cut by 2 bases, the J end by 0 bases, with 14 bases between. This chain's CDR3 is CASSLIPGLSSYNEQFF. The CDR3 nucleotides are TGTGCCAGCAGCTTAATCCCCGGGCTTTCCTCCTACAATGAGCAGTTCTTC.

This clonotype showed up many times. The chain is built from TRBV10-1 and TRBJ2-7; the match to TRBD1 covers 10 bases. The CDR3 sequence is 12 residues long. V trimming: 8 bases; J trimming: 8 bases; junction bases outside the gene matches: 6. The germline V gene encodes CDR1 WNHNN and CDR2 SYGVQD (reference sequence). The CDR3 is CASSSGQGKQYF. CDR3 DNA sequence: TGCGCCAGCTCGTCGGGACAGGGGAAGCAGTACTTC.

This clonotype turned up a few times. The CDR3 coding sequence is TGTGCCAGCAGTGATGGGACCACAGTGAGTCAGCCCCAGCATTTT. This sequence encodes CASSDGTTVSQPQHF. The chain has TRBV6-1 and TRBJ1-5, with D possibly matching TRBD1 (5 bases). V dropped 3 bases and J dropped 6 bases, with 15 bases sitting between them. Germline-derived CDR1 and CDR2 are MNHNS and SASEGT. This CDR3 has 15 residues.

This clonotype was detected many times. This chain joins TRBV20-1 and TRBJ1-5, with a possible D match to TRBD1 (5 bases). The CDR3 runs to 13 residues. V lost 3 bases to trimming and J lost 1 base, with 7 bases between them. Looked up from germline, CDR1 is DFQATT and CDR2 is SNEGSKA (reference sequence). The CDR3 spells CSASGDSNQPQHF. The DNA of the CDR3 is TGCAGTGCTAGTGGGGACAGCAATCAGCCCCAGCATTTT.

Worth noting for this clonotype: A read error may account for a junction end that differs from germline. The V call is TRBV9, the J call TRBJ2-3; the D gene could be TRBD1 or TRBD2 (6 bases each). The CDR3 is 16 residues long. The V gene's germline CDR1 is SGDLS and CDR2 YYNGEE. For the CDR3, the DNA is TGTGCAAGCATCTTTGGGGGGCAAAGGTTCACAGATACGCAGTATTTT. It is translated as CASIFGGQRFTDTQYF.

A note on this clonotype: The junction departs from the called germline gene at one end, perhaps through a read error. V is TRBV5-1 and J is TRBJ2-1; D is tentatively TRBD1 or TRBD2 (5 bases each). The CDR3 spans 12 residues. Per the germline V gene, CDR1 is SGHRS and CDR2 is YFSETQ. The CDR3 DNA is TGCGCCAACAGCTTGGGGGACAATGAGCAGTTCTTC. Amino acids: CANSLGDNEQFF. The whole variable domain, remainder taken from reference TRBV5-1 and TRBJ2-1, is KAGVTQTPRYLIKTRGQQVTLSCSPISGHRSVSWYQQTPGQGLQFLFEYFSETQRNKGNFPGRFSGRQFSNSRSEMNVSTLELGDSALYLCANSLGDNEQFFGPGTRLTVL.

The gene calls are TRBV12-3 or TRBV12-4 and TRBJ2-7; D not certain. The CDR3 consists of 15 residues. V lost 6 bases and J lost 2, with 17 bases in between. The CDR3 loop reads CASRSSFMVTYEQYF. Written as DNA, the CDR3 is TGTGCCAGCAGGTCAAGTTTTATGGTTACCTACGAGCAGTACTTC.

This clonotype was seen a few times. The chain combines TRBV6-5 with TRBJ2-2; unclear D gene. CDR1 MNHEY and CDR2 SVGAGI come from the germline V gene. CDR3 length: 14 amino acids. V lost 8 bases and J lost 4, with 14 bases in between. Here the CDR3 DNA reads TGTGCCAGCCGAATTAGACTTGCCACCGGGGAGCTGTTTTTT. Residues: CASRIRLATGELFF.

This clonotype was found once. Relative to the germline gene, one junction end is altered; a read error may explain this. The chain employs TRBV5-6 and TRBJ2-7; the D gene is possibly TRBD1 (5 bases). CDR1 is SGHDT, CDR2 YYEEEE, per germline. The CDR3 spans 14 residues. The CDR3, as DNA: TGTGCCCGCAGCTTATCCAGGGATCCCTACGAGCAGTACTTC. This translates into CARSLSRDPYEQYF.

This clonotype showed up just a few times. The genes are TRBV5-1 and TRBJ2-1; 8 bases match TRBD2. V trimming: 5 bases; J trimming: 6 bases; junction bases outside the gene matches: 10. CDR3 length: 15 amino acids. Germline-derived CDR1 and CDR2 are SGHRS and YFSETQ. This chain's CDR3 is CASRSLAGGINEQFF. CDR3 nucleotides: TGCGCCAGCAGGTCGCTAGCGGGCGGGATCAATGAGCAGTTCTTC.

CDR3 sequence (DNA): TGCGCCAGCAGCCAAGCTTGGGACAGGGCGAGGAGTCAGCCCCAGCATTTT. Translation: CASSQAWDRARSQPQHF. This chain uses TRBV4-1 with TRBJ1-5, with TRBD1 matching 9 bases. After removal of 1 base from V and 6 bases from J, the junction contained 10 bases not matched to a gene. Germline V CDR1 and CDR2: MGHRA, YSYEKL. The CDR3 runs 17 residues.

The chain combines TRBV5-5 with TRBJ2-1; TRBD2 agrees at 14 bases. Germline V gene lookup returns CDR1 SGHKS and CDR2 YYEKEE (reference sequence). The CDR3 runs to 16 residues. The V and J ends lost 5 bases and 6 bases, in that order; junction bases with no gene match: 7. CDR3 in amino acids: CASSSPGLAGANEQFF. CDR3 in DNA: TGTGCCAGCAGTTCACCGGGACTAGCGGGAGCCAATGAGCAGTTCTTC.

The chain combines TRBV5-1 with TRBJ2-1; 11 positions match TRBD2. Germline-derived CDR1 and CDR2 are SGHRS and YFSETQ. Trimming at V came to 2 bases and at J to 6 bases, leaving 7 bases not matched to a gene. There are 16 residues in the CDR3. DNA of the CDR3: TGCGCCAGCAGCTTTAGCCTAGCGGGGGGAGGCAATGAGCAGTTCTTC. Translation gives CASSFSLAGGGNEQFF. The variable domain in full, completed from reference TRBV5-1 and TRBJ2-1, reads KAGVTQTPRYLIKTRGQQVTLSCSPISGHRSVSWYQQTPGQGLQFLFEYFSETQRNKGNFPGRFSGRQFSNSRSEMNVSTLELGDSALYLCASSFSLAGGGNEQFFGPGTRLTVL.

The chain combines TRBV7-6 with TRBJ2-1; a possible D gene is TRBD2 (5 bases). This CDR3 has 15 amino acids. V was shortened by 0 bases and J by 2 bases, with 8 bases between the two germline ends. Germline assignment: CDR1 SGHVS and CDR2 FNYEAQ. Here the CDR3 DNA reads TGTGCCAGCAGCTTAGCCCCTAGCCCCTACAATGAGCAGTTCTTC. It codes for CASSLAPSPYNEQFF.

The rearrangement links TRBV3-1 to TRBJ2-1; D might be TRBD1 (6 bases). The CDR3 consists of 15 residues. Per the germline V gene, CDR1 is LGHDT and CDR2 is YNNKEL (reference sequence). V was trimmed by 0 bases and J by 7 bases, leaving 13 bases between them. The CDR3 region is CASSQDLGGGNEQFF. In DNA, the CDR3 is TGTGCCAGCAGCCAAGACCTAGGGGGTGGTAATGAGCAGTTCTTC.

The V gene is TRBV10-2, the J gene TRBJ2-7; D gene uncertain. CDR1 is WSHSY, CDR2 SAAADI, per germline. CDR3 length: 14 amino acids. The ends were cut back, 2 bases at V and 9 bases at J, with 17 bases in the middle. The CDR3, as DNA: TGCGCCAGCAGTGAGAGCAGAGACTTCCAAGGGCAGTACTTC. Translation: CASSESRDFQGQYF.

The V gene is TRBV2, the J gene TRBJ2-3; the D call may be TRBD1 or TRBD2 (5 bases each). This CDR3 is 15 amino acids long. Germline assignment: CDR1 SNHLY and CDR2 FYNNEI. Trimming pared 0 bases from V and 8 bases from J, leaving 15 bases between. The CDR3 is CASSEARSGTGTQYF. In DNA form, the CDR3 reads TGTGCCAGCAGTGAAGCAAGGAGTGGGACGGGTACGCAGTATTTT. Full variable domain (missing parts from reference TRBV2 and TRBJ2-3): EPEVTQTPSHQVTQMGQEVILRCVPISNHLYFYWYRQILGQKVEFLVSFYNNEISEKSEIFDDQFSVERPDGSNFTLKIRSTKLEDSAMYFCASSEARSGTGTQYFGPGTRLTVL.

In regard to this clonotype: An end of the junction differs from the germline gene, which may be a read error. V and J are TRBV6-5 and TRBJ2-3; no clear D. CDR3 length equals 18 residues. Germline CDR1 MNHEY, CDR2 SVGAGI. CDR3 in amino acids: CASSLPSDGPLGTDTQYF. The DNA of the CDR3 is TGTGCCAGCAGTCTACCGTCGGACGGACCCTTGGGCACGGATACGCAGTATTTT.

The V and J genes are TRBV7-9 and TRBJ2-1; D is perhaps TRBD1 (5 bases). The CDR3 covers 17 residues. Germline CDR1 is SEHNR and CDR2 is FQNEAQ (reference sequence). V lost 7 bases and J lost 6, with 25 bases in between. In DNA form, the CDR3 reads TGTGCCAGCACCCAGGGTCGCGACACCCAAAGGGGCAATGAGCAGTTCTTC. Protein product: CASTQGRDTQRGNEQFF.

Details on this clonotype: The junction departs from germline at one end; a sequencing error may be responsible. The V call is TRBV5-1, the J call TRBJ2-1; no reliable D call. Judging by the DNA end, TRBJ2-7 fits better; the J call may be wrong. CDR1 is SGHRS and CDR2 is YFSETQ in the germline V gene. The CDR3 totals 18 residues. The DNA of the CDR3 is TGCGCTAGCAGCTTGGAATTCGACATCCTGAGCTCCTACAATGAGCAGTACTTC. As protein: CASSLEFDILSSYNEQYF.